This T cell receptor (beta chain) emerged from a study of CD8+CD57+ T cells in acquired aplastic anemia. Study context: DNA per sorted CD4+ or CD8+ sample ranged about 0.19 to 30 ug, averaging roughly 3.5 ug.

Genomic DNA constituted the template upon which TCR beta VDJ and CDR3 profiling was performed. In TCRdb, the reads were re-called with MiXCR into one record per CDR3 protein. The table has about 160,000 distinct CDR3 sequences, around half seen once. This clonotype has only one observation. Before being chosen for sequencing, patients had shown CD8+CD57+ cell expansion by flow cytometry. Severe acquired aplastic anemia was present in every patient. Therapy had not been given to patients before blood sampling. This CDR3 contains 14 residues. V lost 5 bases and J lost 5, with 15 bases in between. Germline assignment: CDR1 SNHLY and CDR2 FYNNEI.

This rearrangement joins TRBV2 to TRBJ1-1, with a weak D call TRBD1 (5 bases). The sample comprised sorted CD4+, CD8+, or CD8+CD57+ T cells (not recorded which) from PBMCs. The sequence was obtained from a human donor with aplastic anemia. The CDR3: CASSRIGGGTEAFF. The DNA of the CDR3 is TGTGCCAGCAGTAGAATCGGGGGTGGTACTGAAGCTTTCTTT.